The 19 T cell receptor beta chains below were found in one sample sequenced in a study of beta chain features in type 1 diabetes. These receptors have no known antigen. Overall study findings and caveats: Among patients with Type 1 diabetes, TCRB CDR3s were moderately but significantly shorter in every one of the four CD4+ subsets.

Reverse transcribing all isolated RNA meant expressed TCRB transcripts were sequenced. The method was immunoSEQ multiplex PCR; TCRdb's version includes in-frame clones alone and lacks a portion of them. The data show 640,000 or so clones, more than 12% seen once. Sequenced material: naive CD4+ T cells from blood. The receptors originated from a man younger than 35 with type 1 diabetes.

This clone was recorded a few times. DNA for the CDR3: TGTGCCAGCAGTCCCGGTTTCGCGACACTCTGGGAGCAGTTCTTC. Translated, it gives CASSPGFATLWEQFF. This sequence joins TRBV6-5 and TRBJ2-1; D gene unclear. CDR1 is MNHEY, CDR2 SVGAGI, per germline. With 5 bases removed from V and 10 bases from J, the gap between germline ends came to 21 bases. This CDR3 spans 15 amino acids.

This clone has a handful of counts. V and J are TRBV18 and TRBJ2-5; no firm D call. Trimming shortened V by 2 bases and J by 5 bases, and 9 bases separated the two germline ends. CDR3 size: 13 residues. Germline CDR1 is KGHSH and CDR2 is LQKENI. The CDR3 here is CASSPGERETQYF. The CDR3 nucleotides read TGTGCCAGCTCACCAGGGGAACGGGAGACCCAGTACTTC.

This clone was counted between two and nine times. The CDR3 bases are TGTGCCAGCAGTGAATCCGGGACTATCGAAGAGACCCAGTACTTC. This translates into CASSESGTIEETQYF. The chain employs TRBV6-1 and TRBJ2-5; 7 nucleotides align to TRBD2. This CDR3 spans 15 amino acids. Trimming removed 2 bases from V and 3 bases from J; junction bases left unmatched: 6. The germline gives CDR1 MNHNS, CDR2 SASEGT.

For the CDR3, the DNA is TGTGCCATCTTCCAAGAGACCCAGTACTTC. Its protein is CAIFQETQYF. The chain uses TRBV28 and TRBJ2-5; D is unclear. V lost 10 bases to trimming and J lost 1 base, with 4 bases between them. This CDR3 spans 10 amino acids. Germline loops: CDR1 MDHEN, CDR2 SYDVKM.

This chain joins TRBV9 and TRBJ2-2, with 7 bases matching TRBD2. Germline lookup yields CDR1 SGDLS and CDR2 YYNGEE. The CDR3 loop spans 15 amino acids. Trimming removed 6 bases from V and 4 bases from J; junction bases left unmatched: 9. This CDR3 reads CASKTGGPATGELFF. CDR3 bases: TGTGCCAGCAAGACGGGGGGACCCGCCACCGGGGAGCTGTTTTTT.

This chain joins TRBV7-6 and TRBJ2-5; D tentatively reads TRBD1 or TRBD2 (5 bases each). Germline CDR1 is SGHVS and CDR2 is FNYEAQ. Between the trimmed V and J ends, which lost 5 bases and 2 bases, there was a span of 15 bases. The CDR3 covers 15 residues. The CDR3 region is CASSTGATYQETQYF. CDR3 DNA: TGTGCCAGCAGCACCGGGGCCACTTATCAAGAGACCCAGTACTTC.

This clone was picked up a small number of times. This sequence joins TRBV5-4 and TRBJ2-1, with TRBD2 identical over 8 bases. Germline V gene data show CDR1 as SGHNT and CDR2 as YYREEE (reference sequence). Germline trimming cut 0 bases from V and 2 bases from J; bases unmatched to any gene: 16. This CDR3 comprises 20 residues. Here the CDR3 reads CASSLGARGGSATAYNEQFF. In DNA form, the CDR3 reads TGTGCCAGCAGCTTGGGGGCACGGGGGGGCTCGGCTACCGCCTACAATGAGCAGTTCTTC.

The chain is built from TRBV30 and TRBJ1-1, with D possibly being TRBD1 (5 bases). V was cut by 0 bases and J by 5 bases, with 13 bases left in between. The V gene's germline CDR1 is GTSNPN and CDR2 SVGIG (reference sequence). The CDR3 runs 14 residues. CDR3 nucleotide sequence: TGTGCCTGGAGTGTACAATCCCGGGGGACTGAAGCTTTCTTT. Amino acids: CAWSVQSRGTEAFF.

This rearrangement joins TRBV7-2 to TRBJ1-6; D is uncertain. The CDR3 covers 15 residues. The V gene's germline CDR1 is SGHTA and CDR2 FQGNSA. Trimming removed 5 bases from V and 5 bases from J, with 13 bases in between. CDR3 coding DNA: TGTGCCAGCAGCGACTATATCAAGGATAATTCACCCCTCCACTTT. It codes for CASSDYIKDNSPLHF.

This sequence joins TRBV5-1 and TRBJ2-7; possible D gene TRBD2, 6 bases. Germline V CDR1 and CDR2: SGHRS, YFSETQ. The CDR3 spans 12 residues. V was clipped by 4 bases and J by 5 bases, with 10 bases between them. The CDR3 sequence: CASSPTSNEQYF. In nucleotides, the CDR3 is TGCGCCAGCAGCCCTACTAGCAACGAGCAGTACTTC.

This clone occurred a few times. The rearrangement joins TRBV27 to TRBJ2-7; D is perhaps TRBD1 (6 bases). Trimming removed 1 base from V and 2 bases from J, with 12 bases in between. Per the germline V gene, CDR1 is MNHEY and CDR2 is SMNVEV (reference sequence). The CDR3 contains 15 residues. CDR3 loop: CASSLWQGPTYEQYF. CDR3 sequence (DNA): TGTGCCAGCAGTTTATGGCAGGGGCCCACCTACGAGCAGTACTTC.

Only a few counts were recorded for this clone. In the same sample, other DNA sequences code for this CDR3. The J gene is TRBJ2-5, the V gene TRBV29-1, with D perhaps TRBD1 (6 bases). The V gene's germline CDR1 is SQVTM and CDR2 ANQGSEA. This CDR3 is built from 12 residues. V shed 3 bases and J shed 5 bases, with 10 bases lying between them. The CDR3 nucleotides read TGCAGCGTTGATGGGGGCCGGGAGACCCAGTACTTC. Its translation is CSVDGGRETQYF.

This clone was found a few times. The genes are TRBV5-1 and TRBJ2-4; 11 bases are a match to TRBD1. This CDR3 has 15 residues. CDR1 SGHRS and CDR2 YFSETQ come from the germline V gene. The J segment lost 8 bases and the V segment lost 4 bases, leaving 8 bases of the junction unmatched. The chain's CDR3 is CASSGGTGGEDIQYF. In DNA, the CDR3 is TGCGCCAGCAGCGGAGGGACAGGGGGTGAGGACATTCAGTACTTC.

Remarks on this clone: Other nucleotide sequences in the sample specify the same CDR3. This chain joins TRBV5-6 and TRBJ1-1; D is unclear. CDR3 length: 12 residues. Trimming pared 0 bases from V and 5 bases from J, leaving 5 bases between. Germline-derived CDR1 and CDR2 are SGHDT and YYEEEE. In DNA form, the CDR3 reads TGTGCCAGCAGCTTGGGGAGAACTGAAGCTTTCTTT. Translation: CASSLGRTEAFF.

V usage is TRBV30 and J usage is TRBJ1-3; 7 bases are shared with TRBD1. V shed 3 bases and J 0 bases; nucleotides not matched to a gene: 8. This CDR3 is built from 16 residues. CDR1 GTSNPN and CDR2 SVGIG come from the germline V gene (reference sequence). CDR3 in amino acids: CAWRTGTASSGNTIYF. Written as DNA, the CDR3 is TGTGCCTGGAGGACAGGGACGGCAAGCTCTGGAAACACCATATATTTT.

The V call is TRBV30, the J call TRBJ2-4; D is uncertain. Per germline, CDR1 GTSNPN and CDR2 SVGIG (reference sequence). CDR3 length equals 12 residues. The ends were cut back, 5 bases at V and 2 bases at J, with 7 bases in the middle. This CDR3 is CAWGLTKNIQYF. The CDR3 bases are TGTGCCTGGGGTTTAACCAAAAACATTCAGTACTTC.

J is TRBJ1-5 and V is TRBV19; D is ambiguous. V was shortened by 3 bases and J by 3 bases, with 9 bases between the two germline ends. This CDR3 spans 14 amino acids. The germline gives CDR1 LNHDA, CDR2 SQIVND (reference sequence). CDR3 amino acids: CASSMGQLNQPQHF. Here the CDR3 DNA reads TGTGCCAGTAGTATGGGCCAGCTCAATCAGCCCCAGCATTTT.

This clone was picked up a small number of times. The chain recombines TRBV18 with TRBJ1-2; TRBD1 might be the D (5 bases). The CDR3 has 14 amino acids. Trimming removed 3 bases from V and 3 bases from J, with 11 bases in between. The germline V gene has CDR1 KGHSH and CDR2 LQKENI. The CDR3 region has the DNA TGTGCCAGCTCACCGTCCGCGGGGGACTATGGCTACACCTTC. Protein sequence: CASSPSAGDYGYTF.

The chain uses TRBV18 and TRBJ2-7; 7 positions match TRBD1. Germline CDR1 KGHSH, CDR2 LQKENI. This CDR3 has 14 amino acids. V shed 4 bases, J shed 1 base, and the junction held 4 bases outside the gene matches. CDR3 coding DNA: TGTGCCAGCTCACACCGGGACAGTTCCTACGAGCAGTACTTC. Translating gives CASSHRDSSYEQYF. The whole variable domain, filled in from reference TRBV18 and TRBJ2-7, reads NAGVMQNPRHLVRRRGQEARLRCSPMKGHSHVYWYRQLPEEGLKFMVYLQKENIIDESGMPKERFSAEFPKEGPSILRIQQVVRGDSAAYFCASSHRDSSYEQYFGPGTRLTVT.